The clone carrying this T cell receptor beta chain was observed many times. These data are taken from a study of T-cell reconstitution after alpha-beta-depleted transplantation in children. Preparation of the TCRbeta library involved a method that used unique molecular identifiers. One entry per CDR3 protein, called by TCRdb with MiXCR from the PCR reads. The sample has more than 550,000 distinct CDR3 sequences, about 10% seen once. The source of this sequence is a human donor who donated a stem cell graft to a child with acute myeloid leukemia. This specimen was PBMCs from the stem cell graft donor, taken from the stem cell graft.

The CDR3 DNA is TGTGCCAGCAGTTTGAGGCAGGGGGAGTTCACCGGGGAGCTGTTTTTT. This codes for CASSLRQGEFTGELFF. V is TRBV12-3 or TRBV12-4 and J is TRBJ2-2; 7 nucleotides match TRBD1. This CDR3 has 16 amino acids. Trimming took 3 bases from V and 4 from J; bases not matched to a gene: 8.